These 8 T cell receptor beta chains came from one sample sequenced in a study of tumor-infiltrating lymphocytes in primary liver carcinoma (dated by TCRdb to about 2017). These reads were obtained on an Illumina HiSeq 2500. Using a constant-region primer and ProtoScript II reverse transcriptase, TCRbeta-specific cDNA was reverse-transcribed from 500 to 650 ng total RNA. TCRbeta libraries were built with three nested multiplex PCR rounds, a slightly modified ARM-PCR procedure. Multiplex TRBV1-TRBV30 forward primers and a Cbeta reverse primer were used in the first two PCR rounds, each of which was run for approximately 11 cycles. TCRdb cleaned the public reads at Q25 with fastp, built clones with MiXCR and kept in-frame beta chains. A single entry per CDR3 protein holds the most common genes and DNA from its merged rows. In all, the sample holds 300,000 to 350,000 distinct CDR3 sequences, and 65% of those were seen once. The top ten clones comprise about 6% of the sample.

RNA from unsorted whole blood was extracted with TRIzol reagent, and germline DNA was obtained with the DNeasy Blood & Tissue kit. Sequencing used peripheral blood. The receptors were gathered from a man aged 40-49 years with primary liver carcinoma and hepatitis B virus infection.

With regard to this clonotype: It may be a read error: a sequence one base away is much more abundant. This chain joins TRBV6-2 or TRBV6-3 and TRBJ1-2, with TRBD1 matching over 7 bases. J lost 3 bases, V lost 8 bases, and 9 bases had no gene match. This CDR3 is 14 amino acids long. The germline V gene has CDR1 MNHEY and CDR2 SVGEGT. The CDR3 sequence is CASCSGQHHYGYTF. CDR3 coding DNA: TGTGCCAGCTGTTCGGGACAGCACCACTATGGCTACACCTTC.

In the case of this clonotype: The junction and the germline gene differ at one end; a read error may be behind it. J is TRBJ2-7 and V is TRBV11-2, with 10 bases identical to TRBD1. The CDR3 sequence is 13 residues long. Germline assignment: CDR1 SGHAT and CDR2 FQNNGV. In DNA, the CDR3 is TGTGCTAGCAGCCGGGACAGGGGCCACGGGCAGTACTTC. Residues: CASSRDRGHGQYF.

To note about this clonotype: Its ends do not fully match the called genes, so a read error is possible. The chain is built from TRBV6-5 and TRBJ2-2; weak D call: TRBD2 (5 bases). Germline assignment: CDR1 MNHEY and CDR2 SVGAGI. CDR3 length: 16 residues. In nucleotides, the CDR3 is TGTGCCAGCAGTTACGGGTCTCAGATGAACACCGGGGTGCTGTTTTTT. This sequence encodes CASSYGSQMNTGVLFF.

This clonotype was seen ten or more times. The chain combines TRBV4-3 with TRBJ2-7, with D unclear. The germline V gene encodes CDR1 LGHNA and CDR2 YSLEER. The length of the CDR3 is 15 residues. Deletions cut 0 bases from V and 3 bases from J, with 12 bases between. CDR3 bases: TGCGCCAGCAGCCAAGAGCCGACTTCGATCTACGAGCAGTACTTC. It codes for CASSQEPTSIYEQYF.

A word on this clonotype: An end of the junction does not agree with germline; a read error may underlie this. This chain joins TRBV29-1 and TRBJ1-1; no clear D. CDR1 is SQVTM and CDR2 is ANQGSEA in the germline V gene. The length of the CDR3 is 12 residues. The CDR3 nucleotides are TGCAGCGCTGAACTGACAAACACTGAAGCTTTCTTT. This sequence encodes CSAELTNTEAFF.

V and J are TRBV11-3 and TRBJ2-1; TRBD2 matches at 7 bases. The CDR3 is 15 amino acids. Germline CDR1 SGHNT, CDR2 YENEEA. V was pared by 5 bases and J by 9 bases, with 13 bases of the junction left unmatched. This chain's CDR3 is CASSVSTSRSSEQFF. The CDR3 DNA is TGTGCCAGCAGCGTATCGACTAGCAGGAGTTCTGAGCAGTTCTTC.

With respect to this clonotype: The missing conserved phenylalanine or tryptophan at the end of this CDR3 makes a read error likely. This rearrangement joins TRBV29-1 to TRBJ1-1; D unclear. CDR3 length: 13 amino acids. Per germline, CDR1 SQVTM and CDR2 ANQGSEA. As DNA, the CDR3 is TGTAGCGTGATGGTGGGCGGGAACACTGAAGCTTTCATT. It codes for CSVMVGGNTEAFI.

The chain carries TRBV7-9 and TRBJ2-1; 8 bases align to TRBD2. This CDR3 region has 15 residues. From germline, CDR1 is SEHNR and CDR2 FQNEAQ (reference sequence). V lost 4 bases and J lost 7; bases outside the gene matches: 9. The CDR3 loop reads CASSSSGGIRNEQFF. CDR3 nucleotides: TGTGCCAGCAGCTCGTCGGGGGGGATTAGAAATGAGCAGTTCTTC.